The sequence of this TCR beta chain was determined in a study of read filtering for tumor transcriptome and immune sequencing (dated by TCRdb to the early 2020s). With regard to the full study: The cohort was composed of approximately 16 male and roughly 13 female patients, with a mean age of approximately 72 years and an age range of roughly 47 to 90. The study compared TCR repertoires from targeted immune repertoire sequencing and bulk whole-transcriptome sequencing run on the same bone marrow samples. After DNase treatment, whole-transcriptome libraries were prepared with the TruSeq RNA Access Library Prep Kit. Under revised international staging, about 8 patients fell into R-ISS I, about 17 into R-ISS II and over 5 into R-ISS III. TCR-region mapped reads per sample ranged from about 4.05 to 10.27 million with IR-seq versus only roughly 85 to 1273 with RNA-seq. One of the main goals was to work out a read-filtering strategy for immune repertoire data, in particular whether clonotypes backed by only a single read should be removed.

This clonotype has at least ten counts. Its cognate antigen has yet to be identified. No clone much larger than this one lies a single base away; base qualities are absent. Trimming leaves V shorter by 7 bases and J shorter by 5 bases, with the junction holding 7 bases beyond the gene matches. The germline V gene specifies MNHEY as CDR1 and SVGAGI as CDR2. The CDR3, from cysteine to phenylalanine, totals 14 residues. Only the CDR3 DNA is retained, 42 bases long and in frame from the first base. The paper as a whole reports these results and caveats: The sorted CD138-negative fraction was a mixed bone marrow immune population, not purified T cells. In IR-seq, around 80% of clonotypes but roughly 4% of total reads were represented by single-read clonotypes, whereas in RNA-seq, less than 75% of clonotypes and around 40% of reads were represented by single-read clonotypes. Clonotypes were captured by IR-seq at much higher depth and more reliably than by RNA-seq, and smaller IR-seq throughput was sufficient for identification of most shared clonotypes. The correlation between IR-seq and RNA-seq shared clonotype proportions was increased by removal of single-read clonotypes.

TCR libraries were constructed from 350 to 400 ng RNA using the Immunoverse kit, and molecular barcoded adaptors covering alpha/delta and beta/gamma chains were employed. TCR library preparation used the same RNA that went into transcriptome sequencing. An Illumina HiSeq 4000 with 2 x 150 cycles was used to sequence the TCR libraries. As for the original processing: MiXCR aligned TCR reads to human V, D, J and C references and assembled the aligned reads into CDR3 clonotypes, with quality filtering and error correction included. The tcR package in R was used to analyze clonotype counts and gene usage diversity. Raw mapping reads were checked after the RNA-seq reads had been mapped by STAR aligner version 2.5.3a onto the human GRCh37 genome. To test how sequencing depth affects detected clonotypes, IR-seq fastq files were randomly downsampled with Seqtk 1.3. The public reads were run again by TCRdb, first through fastp at Q25 and then through MiXCR, and only productive beta chains were kept. Each CDR3 protein appears once, grouped with its most common genes and DNA. TCRdb's processing, not the authors', yielded these V and J calls. The sample table contains approximately 140,000 distinct CDR3 sequences; only one count was recorded for about 13% of them. The top ten clonotypes cover 8% to 9% of the sample.

Bone marrow was sampled from every patient at the time of active disease. Ficoll-Hypaque density gradient centrifugation was used to isolate the bone marrow mononuclear cells. Myeloma plasma cells were removed and CD138-negative cells were collected by negative selection after labeling with CD138 magnetic microbeads on a MACS separator. Flow cytometry with CD138 antibodies on an Attune NxT was used to check how pure the isolated cells were. TRIzol reagent was used to extract total RNA, and a NanoDrop spectrophotometer was used to quantify the extracted RNA. Paired RNA-seq and IR-seq were performed on each patient's CD138-negative bone marrow sample.

The sequence was collected from a donor over 35 with multiple myeloma. The rearrangement combines TRBV6-5 with TRBJ2-1, with 8 bases in between that match TRBD1. The sample consisted of a population of CD138-negative cells sorted from bone marrow. The sample's cell subset or site label is to be understood as: bone marrow mononuclear cells depleted of CD138+ plasma/myeloma cells by negative magnetic selection. The CDR3 loop reads CASIGGQENNEQFF. The nucleotides read TGTGCCAGCATAGGGGGACAGGAGAACAATGAGCAGTTCTTC.